What follows describes a single T cell receptor (beta chain). What it binds is not known. The V gene's germline CDR1 is SNHLY and CDR2 FYNNEI. V dropped 11 bases and J dropped 2; count of bases not matched to a gene: 5. This CDR3 has 12 amino acids. The entry originates in a study of radiotherapy plus CTLA-4 blockade in lung cancer. Study context: Objective responses emerged in roughly a sixth of patients, and around 30% attained disease control.

This table comes from immunoSEQ multiplex PCR, and its TCRdb copy is limited to in-frame clones, with some not included. The table includes 45,000 or so clones, roughly 90% detected once. Study-level findings and limits: TCR clones of tumor origin grew in blood after radiotherapy plus ipilimumab.

Alongside CTLA-4 blockade with ipilimumab, patients with chemo-refractory metastatic non-small-cell lung cancer received focal radiation. This chain joins TRBV2 and TRBJ1-2; 7 bases align to TRBD1. This TCR derives from a human donor with non-small cell lung cancer whose response to radiotherapy plus ipilimumab could not be evaluated. The sequencing used peripheral blood, collected from a patient treated with radiotherapy plus ipilimumab. The DNA for the CDR3 is TGTGCCGTCGGGACAGCCAACTATGGCTACACCTTC. Amino acids: CAVGTANYGYTF.